This TCR beta chain was sequenced for a study of resident and recirculating memory T cells in vitiligo (dated by TCRdb to 2016 to 2019). Regarding the research as a whole: For TCR beta sequencing, each of a few stable vitiligo patients provided PBMCs and epidermis from shave biopsies taken at two lesional sites and two nonlesional sites. Without cell sorting, samples were homogenized immediately before genomic DNA was extracted using the Qiagen DNeasy Blood & Tissue Kit. The human TCR beta sequencing tested whether specific clones in lesional vitiligo skin differed from clones in nonlesional skin and blood.

Stable vitiligo was defined as no change in lesions over the previous 6 months. Stable patients also had to lack confetti depigmentation, a clinical sign of active vitiligo. Any patient who had received treatment in the previous three months was excluded. Ficoll density gradient centrifugation was used to isolate PBMCs from heparinized blood, after which the PBMCs were flash-frozen. The full study reports these points: Because TCR sequences were not shared across biopsy sites or across patients, the findings suggest that different lesions are infiltrated by different T cell clones, a pattern described as private specificity. Overlap and correlation analysis showed no significant repertoire overlap between biopsies except for each lesion with itself, even within a single patient. Clonality was not the same from one vitiligo lesion to another, and no unique dominant TCR clone turned up. Mechanistic studies in the future are needed to assess how much the detected T cell clones and the human Trm pools versus Tcm pools each contribute.

A word on this clone: Its antigen is currently not known. Per-base qualities were not stored, and no clone one base away is much larger.

The immunoSEQ hsTCRB kit was used to amplify TCR beta chains from the genomic DNA. The immunoSEQ service ran the sequencing of the TCR beta libraries on an Illumina MiSeq instrument. The source study handled its data this way. Repertoire data were analyzed using the immunoSEQ Analyzer. TCRdb obtained this table from immuneACCESS and retained in-frame rearrangements with V and J assigned. These tables miss some clones; where compared with another copy, unresolved V genes account for less than half of the shortfall, and the remainder is unexplained. Clonal size and the V and J genes are those of that table, whereas D and trimming came from the DNA. The sample table shows 65,000 to 80,000 clones, and just over 90% are seen once. About 4.8% of the sample goes to the ten largest clones. This clonotype originated in a male donor with vitiligo. Sequences were obtained from blood.

CDR3 reads: CASSYGVGQGYEQYF. In nucleotide form, the sequence is TGTGCCAGCAGTTACGGGGTTGGCCAGGGGTACGAGCAGTACTTC. The chain uses TRBV6-5 and TRBJ2-7; TRBD1 is a weak D gene call, 6 bases matching. The germline V gene provides CDR1 MNHEY and CDR2 SVGAGI. From its cysteine to its phenylalanine, the CDR3 spans 15 amino acids. Only the CDR3 part of the read is kept: 45 bases, read in frame from the first base. Trimming at the junction amounts to 2 bases on V and 4 bases on J, and the germline ends lie 15 bases apart.